This TCR beta chain was profiled in a study of early T cells in non-severe SARS-CoV-2 infection. In the study overall: Unsorted whole-blood RNA was sequenced in bulk, leaving chains unpaired.

Using its own MiXCR run on the 5' RACE reads, TCRdb lists one record per CDR3 protein. The top ten hold around 3.8% of the sample, which has more than 45,000 distinct CDR3 sequences, roughly 12% seen once. CDR3 length: 13 residues. Trimming removed 3 bases at V and 4 bases at J, with 10 bases between. The germline V gene encodes CDR1 MDHEN and CDR2 SYDVKM. Source material: whole blood. This chain links TRBV28 with TRBJ2-7; no firm D call. This TCR derives from an adult who was a healthcare worker with PCR-confirmed SARS-CoV-2 infection or an uninfected control (not recorded which). The CDR3, as DNA: TGTGCCAGCAGTTTTGGCCACCCTTACGAGCAGTACTTC. It specifies CASSFGHPYEQYF.